The rows below give T cell receptor beta chains drawn from one sample of a study of T cells in Graves' hyperthyroidism and ophthalmopathy. TCRdb independently ran MiXCR on the multiplex PCR reads; one entry per CDR3 protein. The table shows around 420,000 distinct CDR3 sequences, with roughly 13% occurring only once. Sequences were obtained from blood. These receptors were collected from a young woman with Graves' hyperthyroidism. Both conserved end residues are part of each CDR3. Each record gives: D gene, clone size, J gene, V gene, CDR3 protein, CDR3 DNA. D genes are given only for firm matches. Rows give clone size only sometimes, using once, few, many, or a class for an expanded clone.

d_call: TRBD1; clone_size: many; j_call: TRBJ2-5; v_call: TRBV30; cdr3_aa: CAWKDRVQETQYF; cdr3_nt: TGTGCCTGGAAGGACAGGGTTCAAGAGACCCAGTACTTC
d_call: TRBD1; clone_size: .; j_call: TRBJ1-2; v_call: TRBV27; cdr3_aa: CATRQGASYGYTF; cdr3_nt: TGTGCCACAAGACAGGGGGCGAGCTATGGCTACACCTTC
d_call: TRBD1; clone_size: few; j_call: TRBJ2-5; v_call: TRBV6-2/TRBV6-3; cdr3_aa: CATAPGTEIQETQYF; cdr3_nt: TGTGCCACGGCACCGGGGACAGAGATCCAAGAGACCCAGTACTTC
d_call: TRBD2; clone_size: .; j_call: TRBJ2-3; v_call: TRBV6-1; cdr3_aa: CASSPIAGGGTDTQYF; cdr3_nt: TGTGCCAGCAGTCCTATAGCGGGAGGCGGCACAGATACGCAGTATTTT
d_call: TRBD1; clone_size: many; j_call: TRBJ1-1; v_call: TRBV7-8; cdr3_aa: CASSLDSGGTYGAFF; cdr3_nt: TGTGCCAGCAGCTTAGACTCAGGGGGGACGTATGGAGCTTTCTTT
d_call: .; clone_size: few; j_call: TRBJ2-1; v_call: TRBV20-1; cdr3_aa: CSADRGSADEQFF; cdr3_nt: TGCAGTGCTGACCGGGGGTCCGCGGATGAGCAGTTCTTC
d_call: .; clone_size: many; j_call: TRBJ2-3; v_call: TRBV10-3; cdr3_aa: CAISVVRDLQQLSPDTQYF; cdr3_nt: TGTGCCATCAGTGTAGTCAGGGACCTCCAACAGCTTTCGCCAGATACGCAGTATTTT
d_call: .; clone_size: few; j_call: TRBJ2-7; v_call: TRBV30; cdr3_aa: CAWTHGTDGFYEQYF; cdr3_nt: TGTGCCTGGACCCACGGGACGGACGGTTTCTACGAGCAGTACTTC
d_call: TRBD2; clone_size: .; j_call: TRBJ2-1; v_call: TRBV11-2; cdr3_aa: CATRGSGTPNEQFF; cdr3_nt: TGTGCCACCCGGGGTAGCGGGACTCCCAATGAGCAGTTCTTC
d_call: .; clone_size: many; j_call: TRBJ2-7; v_call: TRBV30; cdr3_aa: CAWSRSAVYEQYF; cdr3_nt: TGTGCCTGGAGCCGCTCAGCGGTGTACGAGCAGTACTTC